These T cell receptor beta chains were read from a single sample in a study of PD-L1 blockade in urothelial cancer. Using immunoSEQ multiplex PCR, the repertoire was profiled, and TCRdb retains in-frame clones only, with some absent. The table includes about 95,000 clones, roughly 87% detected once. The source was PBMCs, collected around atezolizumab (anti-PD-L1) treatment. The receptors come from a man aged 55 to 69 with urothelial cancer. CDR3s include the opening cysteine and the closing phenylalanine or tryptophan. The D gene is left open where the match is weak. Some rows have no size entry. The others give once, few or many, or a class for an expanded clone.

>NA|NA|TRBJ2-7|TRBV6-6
TGTGCCAGCGCAGAACTAGCCCGGGGCTTATCCTACGAGCAGTACTTC
CASAELARGLSYEQYF
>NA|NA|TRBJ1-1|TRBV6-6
TGTGCCAGCAGTATTACAGCGAACACTGAAGCTTTCTTT
CASSITANTEAFF
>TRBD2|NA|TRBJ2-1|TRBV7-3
TGTGCCAGCAGCTTAGGAACAGGACTAGCGGTTGGAAATGAGCAGTTCTTC
CASSLGTGLAVGNEQFF
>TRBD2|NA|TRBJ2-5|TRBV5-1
TGCGCCAGCAGCTTGGCTCTAGCGGGAGGCGAGACCCAGTACTTC
CASSLALAGGETQYF
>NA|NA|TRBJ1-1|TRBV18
TGTGCCAGCTCGGACACAGGGAACACTGAAGCTTTCTTT
CASSDTGNTEAFF
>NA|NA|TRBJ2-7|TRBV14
TGTGCCAGCAGCCAAGGGCGCCAGTGGAGGTCCTACGAGCAGTACTTC
CASSQGRQWRSYEQYF
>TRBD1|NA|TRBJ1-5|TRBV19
TGTGCCAGTAGTACTACAGGGACAGGAAGCAATCAGCCCCAGCATTTT
CASSTTGTGSNQPQHF
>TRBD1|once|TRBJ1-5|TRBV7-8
TGTGCCAGCAGCTACCATACAGGGGTTGACTTTCAGCCCCAGCATTTT
CASSYHTGVDFQPQHF
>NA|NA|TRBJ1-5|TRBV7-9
TGTGCCAGCAGTCACGGTTTCCAGCCCCAGCATTTT
CASSHGFQPQHF
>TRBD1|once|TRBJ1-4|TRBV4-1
TGCGCCAGCAGCCAGGACAGGGGGTGGGGTGAAAAACTGTTTTTT
CASSQDRGWGEKLFF
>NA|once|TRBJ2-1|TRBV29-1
TGCAGCGTTGAAGCAGCAGGGAAAGTGGAAAATGAGCAGTTCTTC
CSVEAAGKVENEQFF
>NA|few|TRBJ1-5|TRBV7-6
TGTGCCAGCAGCCCGGGGGGTAGCAATCAGCCCCAGCATTTT
CASSPGGSNQPQHF
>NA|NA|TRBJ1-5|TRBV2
TGTGCCAGCACCCCAGCCGGGTCAGGGTTACAGCCCCAGCATTTT
CASTPAGSGLQPQHF
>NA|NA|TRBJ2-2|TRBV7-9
TGTGCCATCCCCCTGCAGGGGACCGGGGAGCTGTTTTTT
CAIPLQGTGELFF
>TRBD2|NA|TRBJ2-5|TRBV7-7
TGTGCCAGCAGTCTTTGGGGGGGGCAAGAGACCCAGTACTTC
CASSLWGGQETQYF